Given below is one T cell receptor beta chain in context. The antigen is unknown. Sequencing was performed with immunoSEQ multiplex PCR; in TCRdb, only in-frame clones are kept and a portion is missing. This sample carries about 160,000 clones, 94% of them seen once, and the ten largest clones take 1.3%. The sample originates from a study of T cell responses to AZD1222 COVID-19 vaccine. Overall study context: Second-dose intervals of approximately 4 or approximately 12 weeks were pooled.

Germline V lookup: CDR1 MNHEY, CDR2 SVGEGT. The CDR3 totals 16 residues. V lost 4 bases to trimming and J lost 10 bases, with 25 bases between them. Whole-study findings and limits: Two AZD1222 doses significantly raised spike-specific TCR breadth and depth over controls. The study identified only five or six AZD1222 recipients as seropositive at baseline. In a largely white British group with more females than males, clonal diversity was possibly underestimated.

The sample in question was peripheral blood, obtained on day 0 of AZD1222 vaccination. The J gene is TRBJ1-1, the V gene TRBV6-2 or TRBV6-3; D is perhaps TRBD1 (6 bases). This clonotype was obtained from an adult in good health. Written as DNA, the CDR3 is TGTGCCAGCAGTTCCCGTTACCGACAGGCCCGGGAGTCAGCTTTCTTT. It encodes CASSSRYRQARESAFF.